The 17 T cell receptor beta chains presented below share a single source sample, sequenced in a study of PD-L1 blockade in urothelial cancer. Described time point: peripheral blood 6 weeks after treatment start. The repertoire was sequenced with immunoSEQ multiplex PCR; TCRdb's copy has only in-frame clones and lacks some. Of 50,000 or so clones listed, 86% are singletons. The sequencing used PBMCs, collected around atezolizumab (anti-PD-L1) treatment. These receptors all stem from a man in his 60s with urothelial cancer.

V and J are TRBV6-5 and TRBJ2-7; tentative D call: TRBD1 (8 bases). V was cut by 5 bases and J by 0 bases, with 14 bases left in between. From germline, CDR1 is MNHEY and CDR2 SVGAGI. CDR3 length equals 15 residues. DNA for the CDR3: TGTGCCAGCAGTATTACAGGGGGGGTCTCCTACGAGCAGTACTTC. Encoded protein: CASSITGGVSYEQYF.

In this sample, this clone turned up a few times. This chain uses TRBV19 with TRBJ1-6; TRBD1 agrees at 7 bases. Germline V gene sequence: CDR1 LNHDA, CDR2 SQIVND (reference sequence). The CDR3 runs 15 residues. Trimming cost V 2 bases and J 9 bases; bases outside gene matches: 7. The CDR3: CASSISAGGGSPLHF. The CDR3 DNA sequence: TGTGCCAGTAGTATAAGCGCAGGGGGAGGTTCACCCCTCCACTTT.

Here the CDR3 DNA reads TGTGCCAGCAGCTCAACGAGGGGGGGAGGTCAGCCCCAGCATTTT. Translated: CASSSTRGGGQPQHF. V usage is TRBV7-9 and J usage is TRBJ1-5, with D possibly TRBD1 on 6 matching bases. Germline V gives CDR1 SEHNR, CDR2 FQNEAQ (reference sequence). The CDR3 is 15 amino acids. V lost 4 bases and J lost 6, with 16 bases in between. The complete variable domain, with remaining parts taken from reference TRBV7-9 and TRBJ1-5, reads DTGVSQNPRHKITKRGQNVTFRCDPISEHNRLYWYRQTLGQGPEFLTYFQNEAQLEKSRLLSDRFSAERPKGSFSTLEIQRTEQGDSAMYLCASSSTRGGGQPQHFGDGTRLSIL.

The J gene is TRBJ2-5, the V gene TRBV5-4, with unresolved D. Per germline, CDR1 SGHNT and CDR2 YYREEE (reference sequence). The length of the CDR3 is 14 residues. Trimming pared 0 bases from V and 2 bases from J, leaving 8 bases between. CDR3 amino acids: CASSLGILQETQYF. CDR3 DNA: TGTGCCAGCAGCTTGGGTATCCTTCAAGAGACCCAGTACTTC.

The CDR3: CASSETGPNYGYTF. The CDR3 region has the DNA TGCGCCAGCAGCGAGACAGGCCCTAACTATGGCTACACCTTC. This chain links TRBV5-1 with TRBJ1-2; possibly TRBD1 for D (6 bases). CDR3 length equals 14 residues. Germline loops: CDR1 SGHRS, CDR2 YFSETQ. Trimming removed 4 bases at V and 0 bases at J, with 10 bases between.

This chain uses TRBV30 with TRBJ2-3, with 9 nucleotides matching TRBD1. V lost 5 bases, J lost 1 base, and 1 base stayed unmatched. CDR3 length equals 13 residues. Germline assignment: CDR1 GTSNPN and CDR2 SVGIG (reference sequence). CDR3 nucleotide sequence: TGTGCCTGGCGGGACAGGGGCACAGATACGCAGTATTTT. This translates into CAWRDRGTDTQYF. The full variable domain, with the rest looked up from reference TRBV30 and TRBJ2-3, is SQTIHQWPATLVQPVGSPLSLECTVEGTSNPNLYWYRQAAGRGLQLLFYSVGIGQISSEVPQNLSASRPQDRQFILSSKKLLLSDSGFYLCAWRDRGTDTQYFGPGTRLTVL.

This chain joins TRBV5-1 and TRBJ2-7; 7 nucleotides agree with TRBD1. Germline V gene sequence: CDR1 SGHRS, CDR2 YFSETQ. Trimming removed 4 bases from V and 4 bases from J; junction bases left unmatched: 11. This CDR3 region has 15 residues. CDR3 in DNA: TGCGCCAGCAGCGTAGGACTCAGGGGGTGGTACGAGCAGTACTTC. Translating gives CASSVGLRGWYEQYF.

The CDR3 sequence: CASSEYWGRRVYGYTF. DNA for the CDR3: TGCGCCAGCAGTGAGTATTGGGGCAGGAGGGTCTATGGCTACACCTTC. The chain links TRBV10-1 to TRBJ1-2, with TRBD1 as a possible D gene (5 bases). The V gene lost 1 base and the J gene lost 4 bases, with 16 bases spanning the gap. This CDR3 has 16 residues. Germline V CDR1 and CDR2: WNHNN, SYGVQD (reference sequence).

The genes are TRBV5-5 and TRBJ2-5; possibly TRBD1 for D (6 bases). Trimming removed 2 bases from V and 1 base from J, with 12 bases in between. The CDR3 loop spans 15 amino acids. Germline V gives CDR1 SGHKS, CDR2 YYEKEE (reference sequence). DNA of the CDR3: TGTGCCAGCAGCTTAGAGACAGGTCGCCAAGAGACCCAGTACTTC. Protein sequence: CASSLETGRQETQYF. The full variable domain, completed using reference TRBV5-5 and TRBJ2-5, is DAGVTQSPTHLIKTRGQQVTLRCSPISGHKSVSWYQQVLGQGPQFIFQYYEKEERGRGNFPDRFSARQFPNYSSELNVNALLLGDSALYLCASSLETGRQETQYFGPGTRLLVL.

The sample holds a few counts of this clone. The chain couples TRBV7-2 to TRBJ1-5; D gene unclear. V lost 3 bases and J lost 4, with 7 bases in between. Germline-derived CDR1 and CDR2 are SGHTA and FQGNSA. CDR3 length equals 13 residues. This CDR3 is CASSFNRNQPQHF. The CDR3 region has the DNA TGTGCCAGCAGCTTTAACCGGAATCAGCCCCAGCATTTT.

The chain recombines TRBV5-4 with TRBJ2-7; D might be TRBD2 (6 bases). This CDR3 is built from 13 residues. The germline V gene has CDR1 SGHNT and CDR2 YYREEE (reference sequence). Deletions cut 0 bases from V and 5 bases from J, with 9 bases between. Written as DNA, the CDR3 is TGTGCCAGCAGCTTGGCCGGAGGGGACGAGCAGTACTTC. Protein sequence: CASSLAGGDEQYF.

The V gene is TRBV28, the J gene TRBJ1-5, with no clear D. The CDR3 spans 14 residues. The V end lost 5 bases, the J end lost 3 bases, and 11 bases lay between the germline ends. Per germline, CDR1 MDHEN and CDR2 SYDVKM. The DNA of the CDR3 is TGTGCCAGCAGTCCGACCGGGGTCAATCAGCCCCAGCATTTT. It is translated as CASSPTGVNQPQHF.

This clone appeared a few times. The chain couples TRBV25-1 to TRBJ2-2, with 7 bases fitting TRBD1. The CDR3 sequence is 17 residues long. Trimming cost V 5 bases and J 1 base; bases outside gene matches: 10. Germline values: CDR1 MGHDK, CDR2 SYGVNS. CDR3 nucleotides: TGTGCCAGCAGTAACATTTACGGGACAGTGAACACCGGGGAGCTGTTTTTT. It is translated as CASSNIYGTVNTGELFF.

V is TRBV19 and J is TRBJ1-2; a possible D gene is TRBD1 (5 bases). Trimming cost V 5 bases and J 8 bases, with 12 bases left between them. The CDR3 contains 12 residues. From germline, CDR1 is LNHDA and CDR2 SQIVND (reference sequence). CDR3 in amino acids: CASSEARGGYTF. In nucleotides, the CDR3 is TGTGCCAGTAGTGAAGCACGGGGGGGCTACACCTTC.

The chain joins TRBV27 to TRBJ1-5; D remains ambiguous. CDR1 is MNHEY, CDR2 SMNVEV, per germline (reference sequence). The CDR3 contains 13 residues. The V and J ends lost 4 bases and 3 bases respectively, with 7 bases between them. This CDR3 reads CASSSSHNQPQHF. In nucleotides, the CDR3 is TGTGCCAGCAGTTCCAGTCACAATCAGCCCCAGCATTTT.

The J gene is TRBJ2-3, the V gene TRBV5-1; 15 bases match TRBD2. Per the germline V gene, CDR1 is SGHRS and CDR2 is YFSETQ. The ends lost 4 bases at V and 0 bases at J; junction bases unmatched: 6. CDR3 size: 18 residues. The CDR3 nucleotides read TGCGCCAGCAGCCTTCGTGGGACTAGCGGGGGGAGCACAGATACGCAGTATTTT. It codes for CASSLRGTSGGSTDTQYF.

V is TRBV7-9 and J is TRBJ2-5, with 16 bases fitting TRBD2. Germline values: CDR1 SEHNR, CDR2 FQNEAQ (reference sequence). After removal of 3 bases from V and 4 bases from J, the junction contained 2 bases not matched to a gene. The CDR3 runs 16 residues. The CDR3 region has the DNA TGTGCCAGCAGCTTGGGACTAGCGGGGGGGGCAGAGACCCAGTACTTC. Translation: CASSLGLAGGAETQYF.